This record covers a single TCR beta chain. The antigen is unknown. Germline assignment: CDR1 SEHNR and CDR2 FQNEAQ (reference sequence). With V trimmed by 5 bases and J by 6 bases, 4 bases remained unmatched. The CDR3 contains 16 residues. TCRdb's copy holds only in-frame clones and misses some; the assay was immunoSEQ multiplex PCR. The top ten clones hold less than 2.5% of a sample with about 18,000 clones, 85% to 90% of them seen once. This sample is part of a study of neoadjuvant nivolumab and ipilimumab in lung cancer. Turning to the study itself: Nivolumab 3 mg/kg was given days 1, 15 and 29, plus ipilimumab 1 mg/kg day 1 in combination.

Study-wide points: Higher pretherapy blood TCR richness went with higher resected-tumor richness. Resected tumors had greater TCR richness and clonality than uninvolved lung. From pretherapy to surgery, tumor richness and clonality rose with dual therapy.

The chain carries TRBV7-9 and TRBJ2-1, with 16 bases identical to TRBD2. The sequence was collected from an adult with non-small cell lung cancer. The sample in question was peripheral blood, obtained before neoadjuvant nivolumab, alone or with ipilimumab. This CDR3 reads CASSGTSGRDTNEQFF. The CDR3 region has the DNA TGTGCCAGCAGCGGGACTAGCGGGAGGGACACCAATGAGCAGTTCTTC.